The 28 T cell receptor beta chains below come from one sample, sequenced in a study of human T cells and chemical hapten exposure. Time point of the sample: patch test 1, 2 weeks after DPC sensitization. Treatment denoted: therapeutic diphenylcyclopropenone sensitization with weekly scalp DPC. MiXCR was run by TCRdb on the RACE reads, yielding one entry per CDR3 protein. The sample carries some 180,000 distinct CDR3 sequences, under 25% recorded once. Sequencing was performed on whole blood, taken in connection with sensitization to the hapten diphenylcyclopropenone (DPC). Receptors originate from a woman in her forties or fifties with alopecia areata. Some clones in this sample may be carry-over from other donors' samples.

This clonotype has just a few counts. The chain is built from TRBV7-2 and TRBJ1-1; TRBD1 is a possible D gene (5 bases). The CDR3 extends over 13 amino acids. Germline CDR1 reads SGHTA; CDR2 reads FQGNSA. Between the trimmed V and J ends, which lost 0 bases and 10 bases, there was a span of 12 bases. CDR3 bases: TGTGCCAGCAGCTTAGCGGCGGGGGTTGTAGCTTTCTTT. Its translation: CASSLAAGVVAFF.

This clonotype has ten or more counts. This rearrangement joins TRBV20-1 to TRBJ2-3, with D hard to call. The CDR3 length is 13 residues. Germline V CDR1 and CDR2: DFQATT, SNEGSKA (reference sequence). The germline V and J ends were trimmed by 2 bases and 2 bases, with 8 bases remaining between them. The CDR3 bases are TGCAGTGCTAGAACGGACCTCACAGATACGCAGTATTTT. Translation: CSARTDLTDTQYF.

This clonotype has more than one count but fewer than ten. The V gene is TRBV4-2, the J gene TRBJ2-7, with D possibly TRBD2 on 6 matching bases. Per germline, CDR1 LGHNA and CDR2 YNFKEQ. The CDR3 totals 15 residues. V shed 4 bases and J shed 3 bases, with 16 bases lying between them. The CDR3 bases are TGTGCCAGCAGCCCAACACTTTTAGCGGACTACGAGCAGTACTTC. It is translated as CASSPTLLADYEQYF.

This clonotype was seen repeatedly, ten times or more. The V and J genes are TRBV7-8 and TRBJ2-3; D ambiguous. The CDR3 runs 13 residues. The V end lost 5 bases, the J end lost 0 bases, and 6 bases lay between the germline ends. Germline V lookup: CDR1 SGHVS, CDR2 FQNEAQ. The CDR3 DNA follows: TGTGCCAGCAGCCCCTCTAGCACAGATACGCAGTATTTT. Residues: CASSPSSTDTQYF.

There are many counts of this clonotype. This sequence joins TRBV9 and TRBJ1-1; tentatively, D is TRBD1 (5 bases). Germline-derived CDR1 and CDR2 are SGDLS and YYNGEE. V dropped 2 bases and J dropped 6 bases, with 14 bases sitting between them. This CDR3 is 14 amino acids long. The DNA of the CDR3 is TGTGCCAGCAGCGTCACCAGGGAGTCGGCTGAAGCTTTCTTT. It specifies CASSVTRESAEAFF.

This clonotype was seen only a few times. V gene TRBV5-1 combines with J gene TRBJ2-4; 7 nucleotides agree with TRBD1. Unmatched junction bases numbered 6, after V lost 0 bases and J lost 6 bases. The CDR3 spans 15 residues. Per germline, CDR1 SGHRS and CDR2 YFSETQ. This CDR3 reads CASSLGGGQSNIQYF. As DNA, the CDR3 is TGCGCCAGCAGCTTGGGTGGGGGACAGTCAAACATTCAGTACTTC.

This clonotype was detected only a few times. The junction differs from germline at one of its ends, possibly a read error. This chain connects TRBV7-8 to TRBJ2-5, with a possible D match to TRBD1 (6 bases). The CDR3 is 15 amino acids. Germline CDR1 and CDR2: SGHVS and FQNEAQ. Here the CDR3 reads CASRLAGQPQETQYF. In nucleotides, the CDR3 is TGTGCCAGCAGATTAGCAGGACAGCCACAAGAGACCCAGTACTTC. Looking up the rest from reference TRBV7-8 and TRBJ2-5 gives the full variable domain: GAGVSQSPRYKVAKRGQDVALRCDPISGHVSLFWYQQALGQGPEFLTYFQNEAQLDKSGLPSDRFFAERPEGSVSTLKIQRTQQEDSAVYLCASRLAGQPQETQYFGPGTRLLVL.

The chain uses TRBV5-1 and TRBJ1-2; 8 bases agree with TRBD1. The length of the CDR3 is 15 residues. The germline V gene encodes CDR1 SGHRS and CDR2 YFSETQ. V lost 0 bases, J lost 5 bases, and 6 bases stayed unmatched. The DNA for the CDR3 is TGCGCCAGCAGCTTGGTGGCAGGGGGCGCGTATGGCTACACCTTC. Translating it yields CASSLVAGGAYGYTF.

The genes are TRBV10-2 and TRBJ2-3; D is perhaps TRBD2 (5 bases). The V gene's germline CDR1 is WSHSY and CDR2 SAAADI. V was trimmed by 7 bases and J by 8 bases, leaving 10 bases between them. The CDR3 is made up of 11 amino acids. CDR3 nucleotides: TGCGCCAGCATAGAGGCGGGTACGCAGTATTTT. Protein: CASIEAGTQYF.

This clonotype was detected ten times or more. The chain recombines TRBV12-3 or TRBV12-4 with TRBJ2-5; 8 nucleotides align to TRBD2. CDR3 size: 16 residues. Trimming removed 6 bases from V and 0 bases from J; junction bases left unmatched: 9. The CDR3 is CASSRNSGDHQETQYF. In DNA form, the CDR3 reads TGTGCCAGCAGCCGGAATAGCGGGGACCACCAAGAGACCCAGTACTTC.

This clonotype was found a few times. The chain has TRBV5-1 and TRBJ2-1, with TRBD1 matching over 9 bases. Germline CDR1 reads SGHRS; CDR2 reads YFSETQ. The CDR3 has 15 amino acids. V gave up 2 bases and J gave up 4 bases; unmatched junction bases: 4. The CDR3 reads CASSLGQGLYNEQFF. DNA of the CDR3: TGCGCCAGCAGCTTAGGACAGGGGCTGTACAATGAGCAGTTCTTC.

This clonotype was counted a few times. The chain employs TRBV7-9 and TRBJ1-6, with 11 bases aligning to TRBD1. Germline values: CDR1 SEHNR, CDR2 FQNEAQ (reference sequence). CDR3 length equals 14 residues. Trimming took 5 bases from V and 10 from J; bases not matched to a gene: 4. DNA of the CDR3: TGTGCCAGCAGCGTGGGACAGGGGGGCTCACCCCTCCACTTT. This translates into CASSVGQGGSPLHF.

This clonotype was counted once. The genes are TRBV3-1 and TRBJ1-1, with a tentative D call TRBD1 (5 bases). V was pared by 1 base and J by 4 bases, with 13 bases between. The CDR3 extends over 15 amino acids. Germline V lookup: CDR1 LGHDT, CDR2 YNNKEL (reference sequence). CDR3 residues: CASSQAIIQGTEAFF. DNA of the CDR3: TGTGCCAGCAGCCAAGCGATCATCCAGGGCACTGAAGCTTTCTTT.

This clonotype has only a few counts. The V and J genes are TRBV5-6 and TRBJ2-7, with D maybe TRBD2 (6 bases). The germline V gene has CDR1 SGHDT and CDR2 YYEEEE. The V and J ends lost 5 bases and 2 bases respectively, with 17 bases between them. The CDR3 covers 15 residues. CDR3 DNA sequence: TGTGCCAGCAGTTCACCGGGACTTTCGACCTACGAGCAGTACTTC. Translation: CASSSPGLSTYEQYF.

This clonotype was seen ten or more times. The rearrangement uses TRBV15 and TRBJ1-5; 7 nucleotides match TRBD1. J was trimmed by 0 bases and V by 5 bases; bases with no gene match: 16. The germline V gene has CDR1 LNHNV and CDR2 YYDKDF (reference sequence). The CDR3 has 19 residues. CDR3 in amino acids: CATSGESTGQHFSNQPQHF. The CDR3 DNA reads TGTGCCACCAGCGGGGAATCCACGGGACAGCATTTTAGCAATCAGCCCCAGCATTTT.

This clonotype was counted only a few times. The chain combines TRBV5-1 with TRBJ2-7; D is uncertain. Germline lookup yields CDR1 SGHRS and CDR2 YFSETQ. There are 14 residues in the CDR3. The V gene lost 3 bases and the J gene lost 0 bases, with 10 bases spanning the gap. The CDR3, as DNA: TGCGCCAGCAGCTACGGACGGAGCTCCTACGAGCAGTACTTC. Translated, it gives CASSYGRSSYEQYF.

This clonotype came up a few times. The rearrangement joins TRBV20-1 to TRBJ2-2, with no clear D. CDR1 and CDR2 (germline): DFQATT, SNEGSKA (reference sequence). This CDR3 is built from 12 residues. V was cut by 1 base and J by 7 bases, with 7 bases left in between. CDR3 sequence (DNA): TGCAGTGCTAGAGGTAGCCACGGGGAGCTGTTTTTT. Its translation: CSARGSHGELFF.

This clonotype was detected a few times. The chain combines TRBV5-1 with TRBJ1-2; D perhaps matches TRBD1 (5 bases). From germline, CDR1 is SGHRS and CDR2 YFSETQ. The CDR3 totals 13 residues. Trimming left V 4 bases short and J 8 bases short, with 15 bases between. The CDR3 loop is CASSPGRDGGYTF. CDR3 nucleotide sequence: TGCGCCAGCAGCCCGGGACGGGACGGCGGCTACACCTTC.

V is TRBV5-1 and J is TRBJ2-7; the match to TRBD2 covers 11 bases. Trimming took 5 bases from V and 3 from J; bases not matched to a gene: 1. Germline CDR1 reads SGHRS; CDR2 reads YFSETQ. The CDR3 totals 13 residues. The CDR3: CASRLAGVYEQYF. CDR3 nucleotides: TGCGCCAGCAGACTAGCGGGAGTCTACGAGCAGTACTTC.

This chain links TRBV28 with TRBJ2-2; TRBD1 aligns across 7 bases. Germline assignment: CDR1 MDHEN and CDR2 SYDVKM. There are 12 residues in the CDR3. Trimming at V came to 6 bases and at J to 9 bases, leaving 4 bases not matched to a gene. The CDR3: CASRTGARELFF. The CDR3 nucleotides are TGTGCCAGCAGAACAGGGGCTAGGGAGCTGTTTTTT. The entire variable domain, with the rest obtained from reference TRBV28 and TRBJ2-2, is as follows: DVKVTQSSRYLVKRTGEKVFLECVQDMDHENMFWYRQDPGLGLRLIYFSYDVKMKEKGDIPEGYSVSREKKERFSLILESASTNQTSMYLCASRTGARELFFGEGSRLTVL.

In its sample, this clonotype was seen a few times. CDR3 sequence: CSAPDLSGGFTEAFF. Written as DNA, the CDR3 is TGCAGTGCCCCCGACCTCTCTGGGGGGTTCACTGAAGCTTTCTTT. The chain uses TRBV20-1 and TRBJ1-1; possibly TRBD1 for D (5 bases). Germline CDR1 reads DFQATT; CDR2 reads SNEGSKA (reference sequence). The CDR3 consists of 15 residues. Trimming removed 6 bases from V and 4 bases from J, with 21 bases in between.

This rearrangement joins TRBV20-1 to TRBJ1-2; D is possibly TRBD1 (5 bases). This CDR3 contains 13 residues. CDR1 and CDR2 from the germline V gene are DFQATT and SNEGSKA (reference sequence). Trimming took 3 bases from V and 8 from J, leaving 16 bases between them. The chain's CDR3 is CSASGWGGGGYTF. The CDR3 nucleotides are TGCAGTGCTAGTGGTTGGGGGGGAGGAGGCTACACCTTC.

The rearrangement uses TRBV3-1 and TRBJ2-2; 9 bases agree with TRBD2. Trimming took 1 base from V and 5 from J; bases not matched to a gene: 5. Germline V gene lookup returns CDR1 LGHDT and CDR2 YNNKEL (reference sequence). The length of the CDR3 is 16 residues. The CDR3 is CASSQGLAGATGELFF. The CDR3 coding sequence is TGTGCCAGCAGCCAAGGTTTAGCGGGAGCTACCGGGGAGCTGTTTTTT.

This chain connects TRBV20-1 to TRBJ2-3; 7 bases map to TRBD2. CDR3 length: 14 residues. After removal of 7 bases from V and 4 bases from J, the junction contained 11 bases not matched to a gene. Germline V gene lookup returns CDR1 DFQATT and CDR2 SNEGSKA (reference sequence). The CDR3 loop reads CSVSNSGNSDTQYF. The DNA of the CDR3 is TGCAGTGTTAGTAACAGCGGGAACTCAGATACGCAGTATTTT.

The rearrangement joins TRBV29-1 to TRBJ2-6; no clear D gene. Deletions cut 3 bases from V and 0 bases from J, with 9 bases between. CDR1 SQVTM and CDR2 ANQGSEA come from the germline V gene. The CDR3 has 15 amino acids. The CDR3, as DNA: TGCAGCGTTGAGAACCCCCTCTCTGGGGCCAACGTCCTGACTTTC. Protein sequence: CSVENPLSGANVLTF.

The genes are TRBV5-5 and TRBJ2-7; D unclear. Germline values: CDR1 SGHKS, CDR2 YYEKEE (reference sequence). The CDR3 is 15 residues long. Trimming pared 3 bases from V and 4 bases from J, leaving 17 bases between. CDR3 nucleotides: TGTGCCAGCAGCTCCCAAGGGTTCACGGATTACGAGCAGTACTTC. Residues: CASSSQGFTDYEQYF.

The chain has TRBV9 and TRBJ2-5; D is unclear. The ends were cut back, 4 bases at V and 7 bases at J, with 11 bases in the middle. The CDR3 runs 12 residues. Germline V gene lookup returns CDR1 SGDLS and CDR2 YYNGEE. CDR3 bases: TGTGCCAGCAGCCCCCCGTCCGGGACCCAGTACTTC. Encoded protein: CASSPPSGTQYF.

This clonotype was picked up many times. The chain carries TRBV20-1 and TRBJ1-1, with a tentative D call TRBD1 (5 bases). The CDR3 has 16 residues. The germline gives CDR1 DFQATT, CDR2 SNEGSKA (reference sequence). V dropped 0 bases and J dropped 4 bases, with 18 bases sitting between them. CDR3 bases: TGCAGTGCTAGAGATGGCAGGAAGCCCAGGGCCACTGAAGCTTTCTTT. Amino acids: CSARDGRKPRATEAFF.